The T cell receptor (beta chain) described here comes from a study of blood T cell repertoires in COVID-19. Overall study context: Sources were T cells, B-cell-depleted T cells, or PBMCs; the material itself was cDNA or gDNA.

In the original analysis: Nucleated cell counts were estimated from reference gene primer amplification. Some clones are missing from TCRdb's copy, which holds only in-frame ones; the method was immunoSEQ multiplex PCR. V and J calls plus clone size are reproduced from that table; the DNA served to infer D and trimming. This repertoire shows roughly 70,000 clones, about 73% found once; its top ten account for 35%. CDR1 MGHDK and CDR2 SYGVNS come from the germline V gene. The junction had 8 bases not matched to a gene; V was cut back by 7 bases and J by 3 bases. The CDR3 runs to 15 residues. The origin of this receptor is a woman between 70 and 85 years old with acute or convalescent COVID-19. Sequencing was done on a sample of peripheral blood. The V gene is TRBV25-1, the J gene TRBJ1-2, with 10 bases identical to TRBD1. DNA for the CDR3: TGTGCCAGCAAAGGACAGGGGGTTTCTCACTATGGCTACACCTTC. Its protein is CASKGQGVSHYGYTF.